This is a list of T cell receptor beta chains from one sample in a study of blood T cell repertoires in COVID-19. Data came from immunoSEQ multiplex PCR; TCRdb stores just in-frame clones and leaves some out. The table records approximately 70,000 clones, roughly 90% of them present only once. Sequenced material: peripheral blood. The receptors come from a woman in her fifties or sixties with acute or convalescent COVID-19. Both conserved end residues are part of each CDR3. Each record gives: clone size, J gene, D gene, V gene, CDR3 DNA, CDR3 protein. The D gene is left open where the match is weak. Size tells how often a clone was seen (once, few, many) or the class of an expanded clone, and some rows leave it out.

abundance: .; j_gene: TRBJ1-4; d_gene: .; v_gene: TRBV4-2; CDR3nt: TGTGCCAGCAGTCCGACAGGCGTCGGGTGGAAACTGTTTTTT; CDR3aa: CASSPTGVGWKLFF
abundance: .; j_gene: TRBJ1-2; d_gene: TRBD1; v_gene: TRBV12-3/TRBV12-4; CDR3nt: TGTGCCAGCAGCCTGGGACAGACCTATGGCTACACCTTC; CDR3aa: CASSLGQTYGYTF
abundance: .; j_gene: TRBJ1-2; d_gene: .; v_gene: TRBV19; CDR3nt: TGTGCCAGTAGTATACGGGGGGCGAATGGCTACACCTTC; CDR3aa: CASSIRGANGYTF
abundance: .; j_gene: TRBJ2-3; d_gene: TRBD2; v_gene: TRBV19; CDR3nt: TGTGCCAGTAGTACTGGACTAGCGGGGGAAATTAGCACAGATACGCAGTATTTT; CDR3aa: CASSTGLAGEISTDTQYF
abundance: .; j_gene: TRBJ1-6; d_gene: TRBD1; v_gene: TRBV10-3; CDR3nt: TGTGCCATCAGTGGGGACAGGCCCCCTTCACCCCTCCACTTT; CDR3aa: CAISGDRPPSPLHF
abundance: once; j_gene: TRBJ2-1; d_gene: .; v_gene: TRBV15; CDR3nt: TGTGCCACCAGCAGAGATATAGCAGGGTACAATGAGCAGTTCTTC; CDR3aa: CATSRDIAGYNEQFF
abundance: .; j_gene: TRBJ1-2; d_gene: .; v_gene: TRBV6-6; CDR3nt: TGTGCCAGCAGCAAGGACAGCCAGGCTAACTATGGCTACACCTTC; CDR3aa: CASSKDSQANYGYTF
abundance: .; j_gene: TRBJ1-1; d_gene: TRBD1; v_gene: TRBV19; CDR3nt: TGTGCCAGTAACCTTATTCCGGGACAGGGGAGGACTGAAGCTTTCTTT; CDR3aa: CASNLIPGQGRTEAFF
abundance: .; j_gene: TRBJ2-2; d_gene: TRBD1; v_gene: TRBV10-2; CDR3nt: TGCGCCAGCAATTACAGGGGGCGCACCGGGGAGCTGTTTTTT; CDR3aa: CASNYRGRTGELFF
abundance: .; j_gene: TRBJ2-2; d_gene: TRBD2; v_gene: TRBV3-1/TRBV3-2; CDR3nt: TGTGCCAGCAGCCCCCTGGAGGGGATGGCGGGGGGGCGGACCGGGGAGCTGTTTTTT; CDR3aa: CASSPLEGMAGGRTGELFF
abundance: .; j_gene: TRBJ2-3; d_gene: TRBD2; v_gene: TRBV5-4; CDR3nt: TGTGCCAGCAGCTCCTCCCCCCTTAGCGGGGGGGCCACAGATACGCAGTATTTT; CDR3aa: CASSSSPLSGGATDTQYF
abundance: .; j_gene: TRBJ2-5; d_gene: .; v_gene: TRBV4-2; CDR3nt: TGTGCCAGCAGCCAAGACCCCGCTAGCGCAGAGACCCAGTACTTC; CDR3aa: CASSQDPASAETQYF
abundance: .; j_gene: TRBJ1-6; d_gene: .; v_gene: TRBV5-4; CDR3nt: TGTGCCAGCAGCCTACAGGGCCCCTATAATTCACCCCTCCACTTT; CDR3aa: CASSLQGPYNSPLHF
abundance: .; j_gene: TRBJ2-1; d_gene: TRBD1; v_gene: TRBV16; CDR3nt: TGTGCCAGCAGCGCTCAGGGGGCTGGAAATGAGCAGTTCTTC; CDR3aa: CASSAQGAGNEQFF
abundance: .; j_gene: TRBJ1-4; d_gene: .; v_gene: TRBV29-1; CDR3nt: TGCAGCGTTGATGGGGGGAATGAAAAACTGTTTTTT; CDR3aa: CSVDGGNEKLFF
abundance: .; j_gene: TRBJ2-3; d_gene: .; v_gene: TRBV3-1/TRBV3-2; CDR3nt: TGTGCCAGCAGCCAATATACTAGCACAGATACGCAGTATTTT; CDR3aa: CASSQYTSTDTQYF
abundance: .; j_gene: TRBJ2-3; d_gene: .; v_gene: TRBV5-4; CDR3nt: TGTGCCAGCAGCTTGGTTCGAGGGAGCGGCACAGATACGCAGTATTTT; CDR3aa: CASSLVRGSGTDTQYF
abundance: .; j_gene: TRBJ2-1; d_gene: .; v_gene: TRBV5-1; CDR3nt: TGCGCCAGCAGCCCACCGAGTACGGGTGAGCAGTTCTTC; CDR3aa: CASSPPSTGEQFF
abundance: .; j_gene: TRBJ1-5; d_gene: .; v_gene: TRBV5-5; CDR3nt: TGTGCCAGCAGCTTGCACCCAATCGGGGGATCTGGCAATCAGCCCCAGCATTTT; CDR3aa: CASSLHPIGGSGNQPQHF
abundance: .; j_gene: TRBJ2-4; d_gene: .; v_gene: TRBV11-1; CDR3nt: TGTGCCAGCAGCACGTCCCGGGGTGGAAACATTCAGTACTTC; CDR3aa: CASSTSRGGNIQYF
abundance: .; j_gene: TRBJ2-1; d_gene: TRBD1; v_gene: TRBV5-4; CDR3nt: TGTGCCAGCAGCTTGGGAGGGACAGACAATGAGCAGTTCTTC; CDR3aa: CASSLGGTDNEQFF
abundance: .; j_gene: TRBJ1-1; d_gene: .; v_gene: TRBV28; CDR3nt: TGTGCCAGCAATTCCAGGGGCGAAAACACTGAAGCTTTCTTT; CDR3aa: CASNSRGENTEAFF
abundance: .; j_gene: TRBJ1-1; d_gene: .; v_gene: TRBV7-9; CDR3nt: TGTGCCAGCAGGTCCGAGGGCCCGAACACTGAAGCTTTCTTT; CDR3aa: CASRSEGPNTEAFF
abundance: .; j_gene: TRBJ2-5; d_gene: .; v_gene: TRBV6-2/TRBV6-3; CDR3nt: TGTGCCAGCAGTTACGTTCTAGCGGAGACCCAGTACTTC; CDR3aa: CASSYVLAETQYF
abundance: .; j_gene: TRBJ1-1; d_gene: .; v_gene: TRBV5-1; CDR3nt: TGCGCCAGCAGCCCCGAGGGCAGGACTGAAGCTTTCTTT; CDR3aa: CASSPEGRTEAFF
abundance: .; j_gene: TRBJ1-2; d_gene: TRBD1; v_gene: TRBV30; CDR3nt: TGTGCCTGGACCGGGACAGGGGATTATGGCTACACCTTC; CDR3aa: CAWTGTGDYGYTF
abundance: .; j_gene: TRBJ2-5; d_gene: .; v_gene: TRBV7-8; CDR3nt: TGTGCCAGCAGCTCGGACATGGCGTACCAAGAGACCCAGTACTTC; CDR3aa: CASSSDMAYQETQYF
abundance: .; j_gene: TRBJ2-3; d_gene: TRBD2; v_gene: TRBV6-1; CDR3nt: TGTGCCAGCAGTGACAGGGCGGGGAGGGCTTCTAGCACAGATACGCAGTATTTT; CDR3aa: CASSDRAGRASSTDTQYF
abundance: .; j_gene: TRBJ1-1; d_gene: TRBD1; v_gene: TRBV20-1; CDR3nt: TGCAGTGCCCTGGACAGGAGAGAAGCTTTCTTT; CDR3aa: CSALDRREAFF
abundance: once; j_gene: TRBJ2-5; d_gene: TRBD1; v_gene: TRBV3-1/TRBV3-2; CDR3nt: TGTGCCAGCAGCCAGGTTCCAGGGGGCCAAGAGACCCAGTACTTC; CDR3aa: CASSQVPGGQETQYF
abundance: .; j_gene: TRBJ1-1; d_gene: .; v_gene: TRBV2; CDR3nt: TGTGCCAGCAGCGGGGAGCGACAGGTCTCCACTGAAGCTTTCTTT; CDR3aa: CASSGERQVSTEAFF
abundance: .; j_gene: TRBJ2-3; d_gene: TRBD2; v_gene: TRBV5-1; CDR3nt: TGCGCCAGCAGCTTGTCAGGTAGCGGGAGGAACACAGATACGCAGTATTTT; CDR3aa: CASSLSGSGRNTDTQYF
abundance: .; j_gene: TRBJ2-3; d_gene: .; v_gene: TRBV5-1; CDR3nt: TGCGCCAGCAGCTTGGCCTGGCAGGGCACAGATACGCAGTATTTT; CDR3aa: CASSLAWQGTDTQYF
abundance: .; j_gene: TRBJ1-1; d_gene: TRBD1; v_gene: TRBV5-1; CDR3nt: TGCGCCAGCAGCCCCACAGGGGTGATTTACACTGAAGCTTTCTTT; CDR3aa: CASSPTGVIYTEAFF
abundance: .; j_gene: TRBJ2-2; d_gene: .; v_gene: TRBV3-1/TRBV3-2; CDR3nt: TGTGCCAGCAGCCAAGATCTGAACAGGGCAACAAACACCGGGGAGCTGTTTTTT; CDR3aa: CASSQDLNRATNTGELFF
abundance: .; j_gene: TRBJ1-1; d_gene: TRBD1; v_gene: TRBV4-1; CDR3nt: TGCGCCAGCAGCCAAGATCAGGGCAGGGGGGCCCCCACTGAAGCTTTCTTT; CDR3aa: CASSQDQGRGAPTEAFF
abundance: .; j_gene: TRBJ2-1; d_gene: .; v_gene: TRBV30; CDR3nt: TGTGCCTGGGCCAGGGGCCGGGACAATGAGCAGTTCTTC; CDR3aa: CAWARGRDNEQFF
abundance: few; j_gene: TRBJ1-2; d_gene: TRBD1; v_gene: TRBV9; CDR3nt: TGTGCCAGCAGCGACCGACAGGGATTAGGTGGCTACACCTTC; CDR3aa: CASSDRQGLGGYTF
abundance: .; j_gene: TRBJ2-1; d_gene: .; v_gene: TRBV29-1; CDR3nt: TGCAGCGTTGAAGTCCTAGGACAACTCAATGAGCAGTTCTTC; CDR3aa: CSVEVLGQLNEQFF
abundance: .; j_gene: TRBJ1-1; d_gene: .; v_gene: TRBV29-1; CDR3nt: TGCAGCGTTGGACGCGACAGTTCGAACACTGAAGCTTTCTTT; CDR3aa: CSVGRDSSNTEAFF
abundance: .; j_gene: TRBJ1-2; d_gene: TRBD1; v_gene: TRBV30; CDR3nt: TGTGCCTGGAGTTGGAGTAGGACAGGGTCTAACTATGGCTACACCTTC; CDR3aa: CAWSWSRTGSNYGYTF
abundance: .; j_gene: TRBJ2-5; d_gene: .; v_gene: TRBV29-1; CDR3nt: TGCAGCGTGGTGGGGACCAGGGGAGAGACCCAGTACTTC; CDR3aa: CSVVGTRGETQYF
abundance: .; j_gene: TRBJ2-2; d_gene: .; v_gene: TRBV12-3/TRBV12-4; CDR3nt: TGTGCCAGCAGTTTCGGGGGGCCCGGGGAGCTGTTTTTT; CDR3aa: CASSFGGPGELFF
abundance: .; j_gene: TRBJ2-1; d_gene: TRBD2; v_gene: TRBV5-1; CDR3nt: TGCGCCAGCAGCTTGTTCCCAGCGGGAGGGTACAATGAGCAGTTCTTC; CDR3aa: CASSLFPAGGYNEQFF
abundance: .; j_gene: TRBJ1-2; d_gene: TRBD1; v_gene: TRBV28; CDR3nt: TGTGCCAGCAGTTTCTTAATCAGGGGACAGGGGTTCCCTAACTATGGCTACACCTTC; CDR3aa: CASSFLIRGQGFPNYGYTF
abundance: .; j_gene: TRBJ2-5; d_gene: .; v_gene: TRBV2; CDR3nt: TGTGCCAGCACATTACGGAGCCAAGAGACCCAGTACTTC; CDR3aa: CASTLRSQETQYF
abundance: .; j_gene: TRBJ1-5; d_gene: .; v_gene: TRBV20-1; CDR3nt: TGCAGTGCTAGTGGAGGGTACAATCAGCCCCAGCATTTT; CDR3aa: CSASGGYNQPQHF
abundance: .; j_gene: TRBJ2-3; d_gene: TRBD2; v_gene: TRBV5-4; CDR3nt: TGTGCCAGCAGCCCCCCTAGCGGGGGATCTATCACAGATACGCAGTATTTT; CDR3aa: CASSPPSGGSITDTQYF
abundance: .; j_gene: TRBJ1-5; d_gene: .; v_gene: TRBV7-8; CDR3nt: TGTGCCAGCAGCTTAGGGCGGCCAGTATATCAGCCCCAGCATTTT; CDR3aa: CASSLGRPVYQPQHF
abundance: .; j_gene: TRBJ2-1; d_gene: .; v_gene: TRBV11-2; CDR3nt: TGTGCCAGCAGCTTAGCGGGGAGCTCCTACAATGAGCAGTTCTTC; CDR3aa: CASSLAGSSYNEQFF
abundance: once; j_gene: TRBJ2-1; d_gene: .; v_gene: TRBV19; CDR3nt: TGTGCCAGTAGGACCAGGGTGACCTCCTACAATGAGCAGTTCTTC; CDR3aa: CASRTRVTSYNEQFF
abundance: .; j_gene: TRBJ1-3; d_gene: .; v_gene: TRBV9; CDR3nt: TGTGCCAGCAGCGGGAGGTTCTCTGGAAACACCATATATTTT; CDR3aa: CASSGRFSGNTIYF
abundance: once; j_gene: TRBJ2-2; d_gene: .; v_gene: TRBV9; CDR3nt: TGTGCCAGCAGCCCGCGGGTATTCGGCACCGGGGAGCTGTTTTTT; CDR3aa: CASSPRVFGTGELFF
abundance: .; j_gene: TRBJ2-2; d_gene: .; v_gene: TRBV12-3/TRBV12-4; CDR3nt: TGTGCCAGCGACCCGCAGGGCACCGGGGAGCTGTTTTTT; CDR3aa: CASDPQGTGELFF
abundance: once; j_gene: TRBJ1-2; d_gene: .; v_gene: TRBV5-6; CDR3nt: TGTGCCAGCAGCTTGGCAGGGGAGTCCTATGGCTACACCTTC; CDR3aa: CASSLAGESYGYTF
abundance: .; j_gene: TRBJ2-5; d_gene: .; v_gene: TRBV7-9; CDR3nt: TGTGCCAGCAGCGCACTTAGGACAGACATAGAGACCCAGTACTTC; CDR3aa: CASSALRTDIETQYF
abundance: .; j_gene: TRBJ2-3; d_gene: .; v_gene: TRBV21-1; CDR3nt: TGTGCCACCCTGCCCATAGAGGTTCCTTTCACAGATACGCAGTATTTT; CDR3aa: CATLPIEVPFTDTQYF
abundance: .; j_gene: TRBJ2-2; d_gene: .; v_gene: TRBV4-2; CDR3nt: TGTGCCAGCAGCCAAGACTCCACCTCCCGGGGAACCGGGGAGCTGTTTTTT; CDR3aa: CASSQDSTSRGTGELFF
abundance: .; j_gene: TRBJ2-5; d_gene: TRBD1; v_gene: TRBV10-2; CDR3nt: TGCGCCAGCTCCTCGACAGGGGGAGAGACCCAGTACTTC; CDR3aa: CASSSTGGETQYF
abundance: .; j_gene: TRBJ2-5; d_gene: .; v_gene: TRBV4-3; CDR3nt: TGCGCCAGCAGCCAAGCCCTGGCAACCCAGTACTTC; CDR3aa: CASSQALATQYF